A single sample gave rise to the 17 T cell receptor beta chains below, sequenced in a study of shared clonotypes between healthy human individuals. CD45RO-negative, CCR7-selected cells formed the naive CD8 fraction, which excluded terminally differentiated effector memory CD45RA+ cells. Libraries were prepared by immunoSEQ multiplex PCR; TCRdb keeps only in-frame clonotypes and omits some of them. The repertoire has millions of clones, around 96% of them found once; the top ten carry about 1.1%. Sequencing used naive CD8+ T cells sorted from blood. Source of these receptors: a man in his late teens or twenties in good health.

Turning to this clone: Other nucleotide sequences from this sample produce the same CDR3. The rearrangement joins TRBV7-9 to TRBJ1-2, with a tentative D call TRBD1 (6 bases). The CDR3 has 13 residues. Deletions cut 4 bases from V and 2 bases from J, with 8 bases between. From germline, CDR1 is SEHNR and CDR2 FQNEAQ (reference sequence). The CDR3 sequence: CASSSGQNYGYTF. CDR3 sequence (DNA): TGTGCCAGCAGCTCCGGACAGAACTATGGCTACACCTTC.

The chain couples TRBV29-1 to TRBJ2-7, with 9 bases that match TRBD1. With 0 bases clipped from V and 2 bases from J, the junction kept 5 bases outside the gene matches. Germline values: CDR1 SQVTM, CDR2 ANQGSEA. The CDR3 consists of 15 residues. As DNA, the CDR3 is TGCAGCGTTGAAGACGTCGGGACAGGGACCTACGAGCAGTACTTC. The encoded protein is CSVEDVGTGTYEQYF.

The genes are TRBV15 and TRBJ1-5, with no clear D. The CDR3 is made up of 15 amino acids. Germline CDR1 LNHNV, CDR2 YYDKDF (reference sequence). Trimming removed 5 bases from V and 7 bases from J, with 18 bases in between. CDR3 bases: TGTGCCACCAGCCCAGAGGCGAGTCTCGGCCAGCCCCAGCATTTT. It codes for CATSPEASLGQPQHF. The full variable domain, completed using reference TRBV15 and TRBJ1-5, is DAMVIQNPRYQVTQFGKPVTLSCSQTLNHNVMYWYQQKSSQAPKLLFHYYDKDFNNEADTPDNFQSRRPNTSFCFLDIRSPGLGDTAMYLCATSPEASLGQPQHFGDGTRLSIL.

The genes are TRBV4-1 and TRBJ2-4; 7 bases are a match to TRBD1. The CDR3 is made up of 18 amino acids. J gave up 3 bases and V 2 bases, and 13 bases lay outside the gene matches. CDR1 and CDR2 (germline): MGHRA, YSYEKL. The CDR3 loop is CASSQMRRQGDGKNIQYF. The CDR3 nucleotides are TGCGCCAGCAGCCAAATGAGGAGACAGGGTGATGGCAAAAACATTCAGTACTTC.

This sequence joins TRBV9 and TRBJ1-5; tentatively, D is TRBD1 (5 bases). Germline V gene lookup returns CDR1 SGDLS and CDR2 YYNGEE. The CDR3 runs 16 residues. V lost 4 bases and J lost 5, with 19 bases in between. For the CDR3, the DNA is TGTGCCAGCAGCCCTATGGGGGACCCGGGGTATCAGCCCCAGCATTTT. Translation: CASSPMGDPGYQPQHF.

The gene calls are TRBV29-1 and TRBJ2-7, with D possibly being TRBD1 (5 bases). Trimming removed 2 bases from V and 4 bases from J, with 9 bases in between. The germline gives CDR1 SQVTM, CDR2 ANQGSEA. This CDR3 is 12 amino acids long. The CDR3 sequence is CSVESGLYEQYF. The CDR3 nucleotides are TGCAGCGTTGAATCAGGGTTGTACGAGCAGTACTTC.

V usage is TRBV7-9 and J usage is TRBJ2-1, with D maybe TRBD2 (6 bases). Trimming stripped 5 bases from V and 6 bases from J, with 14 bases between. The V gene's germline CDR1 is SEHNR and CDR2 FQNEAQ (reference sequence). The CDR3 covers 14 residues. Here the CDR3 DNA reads TGTGCCAGCAGCAGCCGGGACTGGGGCAATGAGCAGTTCTTC. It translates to CASSSRDWGNEQFF.

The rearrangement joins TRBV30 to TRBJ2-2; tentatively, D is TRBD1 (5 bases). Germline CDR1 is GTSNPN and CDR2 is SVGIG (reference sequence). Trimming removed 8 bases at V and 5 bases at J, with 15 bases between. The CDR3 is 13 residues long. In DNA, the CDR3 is TGTGCCACCGGGCAGGGTGGGACCGGGGAGCTGTTTTTT. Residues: CATGQGGTGELFF. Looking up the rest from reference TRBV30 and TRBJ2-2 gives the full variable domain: SQTIHQWPATLVQPVGSPLSLECTVEGTSNPNLYWYRQAAGRGLQLLFYSVGIGQISSEVPQNLSASRPQDRQFILSSKKLLLSDSGFYLCATGQGGTGELFFGEGSRLTVL.

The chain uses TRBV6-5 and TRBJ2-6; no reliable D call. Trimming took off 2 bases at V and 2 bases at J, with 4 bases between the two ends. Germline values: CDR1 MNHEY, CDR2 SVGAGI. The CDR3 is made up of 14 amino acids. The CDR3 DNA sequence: TGTGCCAGCAGTTACCAGGCTGGGGCCAACGTCCTGACTTTC. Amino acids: CASSYQAGANVLTF.

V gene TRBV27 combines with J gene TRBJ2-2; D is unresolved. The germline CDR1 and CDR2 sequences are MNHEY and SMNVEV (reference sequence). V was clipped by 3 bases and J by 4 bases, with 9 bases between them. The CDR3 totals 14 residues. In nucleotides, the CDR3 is TGTGCCAGCAGTTTCTATATATCCACCGGGGAGCTGTTTTTT. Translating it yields CASSFYISTGELFF.

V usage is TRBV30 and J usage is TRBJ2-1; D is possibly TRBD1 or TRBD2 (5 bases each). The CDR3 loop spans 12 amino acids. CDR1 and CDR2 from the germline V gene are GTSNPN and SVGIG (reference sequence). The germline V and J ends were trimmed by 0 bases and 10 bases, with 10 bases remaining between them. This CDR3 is CAWSVGEWEQFF. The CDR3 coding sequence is TGTGCCTGGAGTGTGGGGGAGTGGGAGCAGTTCTTC.

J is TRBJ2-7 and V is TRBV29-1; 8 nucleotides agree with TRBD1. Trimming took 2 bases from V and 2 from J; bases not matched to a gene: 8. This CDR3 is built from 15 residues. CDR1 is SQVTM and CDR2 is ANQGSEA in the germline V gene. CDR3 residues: CSVESTGRGPYEQYF. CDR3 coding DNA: TGCAGCGTTGAATCTACGGGCAGGGGGCCCTACGAGCAGTACTTC.

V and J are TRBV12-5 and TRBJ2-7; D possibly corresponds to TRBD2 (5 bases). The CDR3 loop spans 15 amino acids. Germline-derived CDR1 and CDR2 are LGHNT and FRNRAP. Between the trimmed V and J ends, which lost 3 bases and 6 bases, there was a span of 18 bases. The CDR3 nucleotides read TGTGCTAGTGGTTTATATGACACAATCCGGGGCGAGCAGTACTTC. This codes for CASGLYDTIRGEQYF.

The CDR3 DNA is TGTGCCAGCAGTCCTAGGGTCTTGAACACTGAAGCTTTCTTT. Translated, it gives CASSPRVLNTEAFF. The rearrangement links TRBV27 to TRBJ1-1, with D unresolved. Germline CDR1 MNHEY, CDR2 SMNVEV (reference sequence). Trimming cost V 5 bases and J 0 bases, with 10 bases left between them. The CDR3 extends over 14 amino acids.

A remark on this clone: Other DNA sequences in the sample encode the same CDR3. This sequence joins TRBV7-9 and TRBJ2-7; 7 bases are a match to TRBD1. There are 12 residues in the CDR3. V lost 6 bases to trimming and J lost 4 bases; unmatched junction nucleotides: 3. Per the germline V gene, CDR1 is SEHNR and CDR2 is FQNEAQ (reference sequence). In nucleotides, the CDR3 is TGTGCCAGCAGTCTACAGGGGTACGAGCAGTACTTC. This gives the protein CASSLQGYEQYF. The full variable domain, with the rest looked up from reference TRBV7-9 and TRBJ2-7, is DTGVSQNPRHKITKRGQNVTFRCDPISEHNRLYWYRQTLGQGPEFLTYFQNEAQLEKSRLLSDRFSAERPKGSFSTLEIQRTEQGDSAMYLCASSLQGYEQYFGPGTRLTVT.

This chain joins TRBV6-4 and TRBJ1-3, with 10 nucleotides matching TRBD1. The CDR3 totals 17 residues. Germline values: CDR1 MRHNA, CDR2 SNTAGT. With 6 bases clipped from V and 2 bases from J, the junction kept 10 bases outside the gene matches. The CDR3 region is CASSRGQGIFPGNTIYF. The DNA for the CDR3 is TGTGCCAGCAGCAGGGGACAGGGGATCTTCCCTGGAAACACCATATATTTT.

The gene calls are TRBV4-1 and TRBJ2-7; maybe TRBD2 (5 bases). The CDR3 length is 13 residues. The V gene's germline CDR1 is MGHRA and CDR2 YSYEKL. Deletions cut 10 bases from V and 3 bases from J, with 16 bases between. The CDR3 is CATSGKLNYEQYF. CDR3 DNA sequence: TGCGCCACCTCGGGAAAACTAAACTACGAGCAGTACTTC.